Following are 12 T cell receptor beta chains from one sample sequenced in a study of CD8 T cells in ankylosing spondylitis. TCRdb called the 5' RACE reads again in MiXCR, with one record for every CDR3 protein. The sample lists roughly 25,000 distinct CDR3 sequences; about a sixth were seen once. The sequenced material came from blood. The receptor source for this set is a male donor with ankylosing spondylitis or in good health (not recorded which).

This clonotype appeared many times. Relative to the germline gene, one junction end is altered; a read error may explain this. J is TRBJ2-7 and V is TRBV29-1; D not resolved. CDR3 size: 14 residues. Germline-derived CDR1 and CDR2 are SQVTM and ANQGSEA. CDR3 bases: TGCAGCGTTGATGAATGGGCACGCTCCTTCGCGGTGGGTTTC. Translation gives CSVDEWARSFAVGF.

The chain recombines TRBV30 with TRBJ2-3; 8 bases map to TRBD1. Trimming removed 4 bases from V and 5 bases from J; junction bases left unmatched: 8. There are 14 residues in the CDR3. Germline V gene lookup returns CDR1 GTSNPN and CDR2 SVGIG (reference sequence). CDR3 sequence: CAWTGGGIIDTQYF. CDR3 nucleotides: TGTGCCTGGACAGGGGGCGGAATTATAGATACGCAGTATTTT.

This clonotype was picked up a small number of times. This chain joins TRBV4-3 and TRBJ2-3; D unresolved. Germline V gene sequence: CDR1 LGHNA, CDR2 YSLEER. Trimming shortened V by 0 bases and J by 5 bases, and 15 bases separated the two germline ends. The CDR3 has 16 residues. The CDR3 nucleotides read TGCGCCAGCAGCCAAGATGGGGTAGAAGGTCTAGATACGCAGTATTTT. This translates into CASSQDGVEGLDTQYF.

V and J are TRBV28 and TRBJ2-3; 7 bases align to TRBD1. The CDR3 loop spans 14 amino acids. The ends lost 4 bases at V and 6 bases at J; junction bases unmatched: 7. CDR1 and CDR2 from the germline V gene are MDHEN and SYDVKM. The CDR3 loop reads CASSSRTGTDTQYF. The CDR3 DNA reads as TGTGCCAGCAGTTCCCGGACAGGTACGGATACGCAGTATTTT.

Many counts were recorded for this clonotype. The chain joins TRBV5-1 to TRBJ2-1; 8 bases line up with TRBD2. Germline values: CDR1 SGHRS, CDR2 YFSETQ. This CDR3 is built from 14 residues. The J segment lost 7 bases and the V segment lost 4 bases, leaving 7 bases of the junction unmatched. The CDR3 bases are TGCGCCAGCAGCAACGGGAGGGCCTCTAATGAGCAGTTCTTC. It translates to CASSNGRASNEQFF.

The chain combines TRBV6-6 with TRBJ1-3; weak D call: TRBD1 (5 bases). The CDR3 runs to 12 residues. Germline-derived CDR1 and CDR2 are MNHNY and SVGAGI (reference sequence). The V end was cut by 5 bases, the J end by 8 bases, with 10 bases between. CDR3 residues: CASSPRGDTIYF. In DNA, the CDR3 is TGTGCCAGCAGTCCCCGGGGGGACACCATATATTTT.

The chain is built from TRBV6-5 and TRBJ2-3; D may be TRBD2 (6 bases). The CDR3 consists of 15 residues. V was trimmed by 4 bases and J by 1 base, leaving 12 bases between them. Germline CDR1 MNHEY, CDR2 SVGAGI. The CDR3 region has the DNA TGTGCCAGCAGTTCCCCGGGACTGGGCACAGATACGCAGTATTTT. Protein sequence: CASSSPGLGTDTQYF.

This clonotype appeared a few times. The chain couples TRBV6-5 to TRBJ2-3, with 8 nucleotides matching TRBD1. This CDR3 is 14 amino acids long. Germline CDR1 is MNHEY and CDR2 is SVGAGI. The J segment lost 2 bases and the V segment lost 6 bases, leaving 4 bases of the junction unmatched. The CDR3 nucleotides read TGTGCCAGCAGCCTGGGACAGGTCACAGATACGCAGTATTTT. Amino acids: CASSLGQVTDTQYF.

The chain joins TRBV20-1 to TRBJ1-4, with a tentative D call TRBD1 (5 bases). Germline lookup yields CDR1 DFQATT and CDR2 SNEGSKA (reference sequence). The CDR3 runs to 15 residues. Trimming cost V 3 bases and J 0 bases, with 11 bases left between them. This chain's CDR3 is CSASTGGATNEKLFF. CDR3 DNA: TGCAGTGCTAGTACGGGAGGGGCAACTAATGAAAAACTGTTTTTT.

V usage is TRBV12-3 or TRBV12-4 and J usage is TRBJ2-7, with unresolved D. V was pared by 5 bases and J by 4 bases, with 9 bases between. The CDR3 runs to 12 residues. The CDR3 loop reads CASSAGPYEQYF. The CDR3 DNA reads TGTGCCAGCAGTGCTGGTCCGTACGAGCAGTACTTC.

This clonotype was found many times. The rearrangement uses TRBV29-1 and TRBJ2-5; TRBD1 matches at 7 bases. Germline lookup yields CDR1 SQVTM and CDR2 ANQGSEA. The ends lost 5 bases at V and 2 bases at J; junction bases unmatched: 2. CDR3 length equals 12 residues. The CDR3 region is CSVRTGQETQYF. The CDR3 coding sequence is TGCAGCGTTAGGACAGGACAAGAGACCCAGTACTTC.

The table lists this clonotype with a few counts. The chain employs TRBV28 and TRBJ2-7, with 7 positions matching TRBD1. The V segment lost 2 bases and the J segment 6 bases; nucleotides outside the gene matches: 10. From germline, CDR1 is MDHEN and CDR2 SYDVKM. The CDR3 extends over 15 amino acids. The CDR3 here is CASSLPRDSLSEQYF. CDR3 in DNA: TGTGCCAGCAGTTTACCCCGGGACAGCCTGTCCGAGCAGTACTTC.